This entry describes one T cell receptor beta chain. Its target is unknown. After removal of 0 bases from V and 3 bases from J, the junction contained 8 bases not matched to a gene. From germline, CDR1 is DFQATT and CDR2 SNEGSKA (reference sequence). The CDR3 consists of 18 residues. This entry is derived from a study of T cells after yellow fever vaccination. Study-level results: A small share of clonotypes appeared in both CD4 and CD8 compartments. Abundant clonotypes from the bulk population could contaminate FACS-sorted repertoires. Subsequent to the booster, the majority of primary-vaccination clones reappeared (96% CD4, 88% CD8).

The 5'RACE template-switching step produced TCR cDNA and added a universal primer site and UMIs. TCRdb recomputed calls from the 5' RACE reads with MiXCR, one row per CDR3 protein. Counted here are 550,000 to 750,000 distinct CDR3 sequences, roughly 14% occurring once; the ten biggest clones make up over 11%. The sequence was obtained from a man aged 25 to 40 who received the YFV17D yellow fever vaccine. Sequencing used PBMCs, obtained on the day of the yellow fever booster vaccination. V gene TRBV20-1 combines with J gene TRBJ2-1, with TRBD2 matching over 13 bases. The CDR3 region is CSARDGLAGEYVYNEQFF. In nucleotides, the CDR3 is TGCAGTGCTAGAGACGGACTAGCGGGGGAATACGTCTACAATGAGCAGTTCTTC.